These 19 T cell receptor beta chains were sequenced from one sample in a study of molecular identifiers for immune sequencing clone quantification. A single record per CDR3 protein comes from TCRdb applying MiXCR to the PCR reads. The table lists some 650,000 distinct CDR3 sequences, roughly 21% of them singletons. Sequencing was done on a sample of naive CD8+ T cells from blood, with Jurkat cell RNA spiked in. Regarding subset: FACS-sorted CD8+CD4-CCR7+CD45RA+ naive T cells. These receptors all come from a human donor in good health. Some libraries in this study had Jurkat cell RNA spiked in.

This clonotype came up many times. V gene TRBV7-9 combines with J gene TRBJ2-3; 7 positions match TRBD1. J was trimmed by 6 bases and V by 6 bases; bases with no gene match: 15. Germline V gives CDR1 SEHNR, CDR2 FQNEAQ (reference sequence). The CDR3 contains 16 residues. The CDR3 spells CASRDERDSFLDTQYF. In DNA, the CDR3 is TGTGCCAGCAGAGACGAACGGGACAGTTTTTTGGATACGCAGTATTTT.

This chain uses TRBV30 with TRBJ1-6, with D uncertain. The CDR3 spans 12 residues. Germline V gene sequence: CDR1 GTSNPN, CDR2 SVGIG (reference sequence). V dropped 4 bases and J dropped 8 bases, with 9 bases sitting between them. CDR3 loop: CAWTGPYSPLHF. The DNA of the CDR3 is TGTGCCTGGACAGGCCCTTATTCACCCCTCCACTTT.

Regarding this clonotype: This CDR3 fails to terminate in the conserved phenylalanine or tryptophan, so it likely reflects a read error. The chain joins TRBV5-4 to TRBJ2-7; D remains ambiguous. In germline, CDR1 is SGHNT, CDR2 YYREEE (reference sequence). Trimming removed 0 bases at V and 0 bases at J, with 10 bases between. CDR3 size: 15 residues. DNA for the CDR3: TGTGCCAGCAGCTTGGGTGCAGAAAGCTCCTACGAGCAGTACTCC. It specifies CASSLGAESSYEQYS.

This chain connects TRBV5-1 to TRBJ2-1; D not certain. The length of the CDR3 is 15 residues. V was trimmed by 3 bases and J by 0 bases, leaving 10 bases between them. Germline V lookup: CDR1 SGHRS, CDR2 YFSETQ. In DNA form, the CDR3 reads TGCGCCAGCAGCTCCGGGCCACACTCCTACAATGAGCAGTTCTTC. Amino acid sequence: CASSSGPHSYNEQFF.

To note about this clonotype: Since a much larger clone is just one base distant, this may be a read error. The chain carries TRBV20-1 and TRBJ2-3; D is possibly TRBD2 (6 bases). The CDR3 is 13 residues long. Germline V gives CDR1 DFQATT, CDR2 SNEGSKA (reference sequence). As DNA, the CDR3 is TGCGGTGCTAGCGACGGGGGCACAGATACGCAGTATTTT. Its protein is CGASDGGTDTQYF.

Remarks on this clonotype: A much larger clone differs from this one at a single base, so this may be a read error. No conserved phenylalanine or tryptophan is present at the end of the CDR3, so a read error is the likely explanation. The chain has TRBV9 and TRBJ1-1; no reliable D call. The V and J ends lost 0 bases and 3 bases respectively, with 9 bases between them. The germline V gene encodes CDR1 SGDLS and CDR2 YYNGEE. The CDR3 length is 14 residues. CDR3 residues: CASSVVAEYTEAFL. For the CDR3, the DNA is TGTGCCAGCAGCGTAGTGGCGGAATACACTGAAGCTTTCCTT.

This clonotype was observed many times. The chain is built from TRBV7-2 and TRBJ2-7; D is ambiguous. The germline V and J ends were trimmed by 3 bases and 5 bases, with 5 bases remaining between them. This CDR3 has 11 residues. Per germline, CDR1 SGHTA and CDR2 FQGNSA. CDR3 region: CASSFGNEQYF. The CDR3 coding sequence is TGTGCCAGCAGCTTTGGCAACGAGCAGTACTTC. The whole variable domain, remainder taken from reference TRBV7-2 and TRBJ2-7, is GAGVSQSPSNKVTEKGKDVELRCDPISGHTALYWYRQSLGQGLEFLIYFQGNSAPDKSGLPSDRFSAERTGGSVSTLTIQRTQQEDSAVYLCASSFGNEQYFGPGTRLTVT.

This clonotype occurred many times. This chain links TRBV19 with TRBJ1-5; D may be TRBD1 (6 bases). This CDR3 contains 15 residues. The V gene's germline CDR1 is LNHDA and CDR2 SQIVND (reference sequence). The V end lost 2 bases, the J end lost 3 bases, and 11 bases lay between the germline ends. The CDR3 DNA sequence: TGTGCCAGTAGTATAAGGACAGCCTTCAATCAGCCCCAGCATTTT. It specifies CASSIRTAFNQPQHF.

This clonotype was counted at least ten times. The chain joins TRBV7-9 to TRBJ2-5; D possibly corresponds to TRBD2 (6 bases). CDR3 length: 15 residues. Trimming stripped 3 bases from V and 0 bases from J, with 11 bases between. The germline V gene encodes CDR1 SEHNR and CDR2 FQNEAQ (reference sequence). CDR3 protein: CASSFLGGDQETQYF. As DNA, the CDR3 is TGTGCCAGCAGCTTTCTGGGGGGAGACCAAGAGACCCAGTACTTC.

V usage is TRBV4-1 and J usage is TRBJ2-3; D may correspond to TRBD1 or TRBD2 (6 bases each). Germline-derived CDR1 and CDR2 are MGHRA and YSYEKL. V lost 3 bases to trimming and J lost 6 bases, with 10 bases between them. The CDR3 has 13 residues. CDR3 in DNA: TGCGCCAGCAGCCAGGGGGGCTTGGATACGCAGTATTTT. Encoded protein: CASSQGGLDTQYF.

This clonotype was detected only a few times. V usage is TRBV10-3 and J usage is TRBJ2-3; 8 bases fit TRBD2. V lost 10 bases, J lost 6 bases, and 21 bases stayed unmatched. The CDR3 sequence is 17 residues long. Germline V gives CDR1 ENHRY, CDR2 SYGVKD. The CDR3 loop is CATTPLGGGTLGDTQYF. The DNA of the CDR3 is TGTGCCACCACCCCCCTCGGGGGGGGGACTTTAGGGGATACGCAGTATTTT.

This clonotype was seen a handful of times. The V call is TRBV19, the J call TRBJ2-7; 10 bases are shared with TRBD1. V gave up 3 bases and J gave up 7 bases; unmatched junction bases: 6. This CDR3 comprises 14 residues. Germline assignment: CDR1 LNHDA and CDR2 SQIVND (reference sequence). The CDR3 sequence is CASSIYGTGDEQYF. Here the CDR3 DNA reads TGTGCCAGTAGTATTTACGGGACAGGGGATGAGCAGTACTTC.

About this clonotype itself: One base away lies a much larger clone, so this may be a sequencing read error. CDR3 bases: TGTGCTAGCAGCCCGGCGGGGGTACTGCAGTTCTTC. Translated, it gives CASSPAGVLQFF. The gene calls are TRBV7-7 and TRBJ2-1; 7 bases map to TRBD2. Germline CDR1 reads SSHAT; CDR2 reads FNYEAQ (reference sequence). CDR3 size: 12 residues.

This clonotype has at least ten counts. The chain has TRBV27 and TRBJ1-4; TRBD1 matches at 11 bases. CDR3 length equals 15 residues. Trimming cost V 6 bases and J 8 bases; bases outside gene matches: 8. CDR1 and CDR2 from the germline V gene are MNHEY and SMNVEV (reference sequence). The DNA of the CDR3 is TGTGCCAGCAGGGGACAGGGGGAACCGGGGGAAAAACTGTTTTTT. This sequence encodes CASRGQGEPGEKLFF. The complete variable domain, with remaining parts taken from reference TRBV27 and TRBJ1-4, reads EAQVTQNPRYLITVTGKKLTVTCSQNMNHEYMSWYRQDPGLGLRQIYYSMNVEVTDKGDVPEGYKVSRKEKRNFPLILESPSPNQTSLYFCASRGQGEPGEKLFFGSGTQLSVL.

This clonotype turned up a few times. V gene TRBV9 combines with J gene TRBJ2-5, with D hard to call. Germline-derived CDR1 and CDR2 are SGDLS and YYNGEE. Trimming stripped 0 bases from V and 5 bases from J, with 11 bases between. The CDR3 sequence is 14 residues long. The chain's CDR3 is CASSVAVREETQYF. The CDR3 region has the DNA TGTGCCAGCAGCGTAGCAGTGCGTGAGGAGACCCAGTACTTC. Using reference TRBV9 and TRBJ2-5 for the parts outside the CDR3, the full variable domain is DSGVTQTPKHLITATGQRVTLRCSPRSGDLSVYWYQQSLDQGLQFLIQYYNGEERAKGNILERFSAQQFPDLHSELNLSSLELGDSALYFCASSVAVREETQYFGPGTRLLVL.

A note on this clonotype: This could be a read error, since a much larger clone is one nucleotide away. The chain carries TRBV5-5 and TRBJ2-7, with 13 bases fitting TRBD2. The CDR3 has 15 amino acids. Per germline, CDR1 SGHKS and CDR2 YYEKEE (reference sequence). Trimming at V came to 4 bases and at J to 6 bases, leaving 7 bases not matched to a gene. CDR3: CASSRTSGSACEQYF. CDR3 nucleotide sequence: TGTGCCAGCAGCCGGACTAGCGGGAGTGCTTGCGAGCAGTACTTC.

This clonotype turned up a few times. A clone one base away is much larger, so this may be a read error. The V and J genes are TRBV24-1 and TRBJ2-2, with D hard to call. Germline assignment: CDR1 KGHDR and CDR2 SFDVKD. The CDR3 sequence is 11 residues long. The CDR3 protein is CATRNSGELFF. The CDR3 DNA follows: TGTGCCACCAGGAACTCCGGGGAGCTGTTTTTT.

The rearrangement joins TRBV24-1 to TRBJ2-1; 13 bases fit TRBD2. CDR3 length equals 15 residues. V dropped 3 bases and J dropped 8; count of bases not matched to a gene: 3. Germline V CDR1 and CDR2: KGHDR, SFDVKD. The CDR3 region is CATSDGLAGEDEQFF. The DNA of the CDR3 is TGTGCCACCAGTGATGGACTAGCGGGAGAAGATGAGCAGTTCTTC.

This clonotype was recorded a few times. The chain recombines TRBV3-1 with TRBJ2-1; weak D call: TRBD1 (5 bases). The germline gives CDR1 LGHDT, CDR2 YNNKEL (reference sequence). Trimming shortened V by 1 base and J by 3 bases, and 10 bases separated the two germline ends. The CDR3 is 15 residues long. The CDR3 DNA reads TGTGCCAGCAGCCAAGGTGAGGACATCTACAATGAGCAGTTCTTC. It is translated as CASSQGEDIYNEQFF.